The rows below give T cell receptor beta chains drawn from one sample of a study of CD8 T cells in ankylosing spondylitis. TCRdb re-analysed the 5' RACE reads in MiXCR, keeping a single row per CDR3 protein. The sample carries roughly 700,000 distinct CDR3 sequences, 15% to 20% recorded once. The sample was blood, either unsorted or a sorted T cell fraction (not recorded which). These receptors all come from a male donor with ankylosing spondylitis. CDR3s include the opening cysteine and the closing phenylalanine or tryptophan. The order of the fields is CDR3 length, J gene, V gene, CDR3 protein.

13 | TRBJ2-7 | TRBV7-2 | CASSLRGVPEQYF
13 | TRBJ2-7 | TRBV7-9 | CASSSTGSYEQYF
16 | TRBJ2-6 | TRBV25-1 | CASSDRGGSGANVLTF
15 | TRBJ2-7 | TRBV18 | CASSPPGTTLYEQYF
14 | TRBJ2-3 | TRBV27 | CASTTRLAGDTQYF
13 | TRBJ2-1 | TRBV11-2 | CASSQWSGNEQFF
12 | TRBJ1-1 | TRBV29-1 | CSVEGAAAEAFF
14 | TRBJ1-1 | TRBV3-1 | CASSPYRRNTEAFF
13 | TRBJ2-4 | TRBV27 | CATGTGPKNIQYF
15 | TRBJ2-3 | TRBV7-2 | CASSLVQGGIDTQYF
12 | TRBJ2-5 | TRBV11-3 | CASSIGVETQYF
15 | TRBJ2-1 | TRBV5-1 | CASSQQGGDYNEQFF
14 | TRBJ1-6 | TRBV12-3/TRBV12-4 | CASSLTGKNSPLHF
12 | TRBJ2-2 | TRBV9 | CASSVGGGELFF
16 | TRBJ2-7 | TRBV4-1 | CASSQDPGTPPYEQYF
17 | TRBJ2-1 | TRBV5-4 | CASSLRLTSGSGNEQFF
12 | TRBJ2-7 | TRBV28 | CASSMERYEQYF
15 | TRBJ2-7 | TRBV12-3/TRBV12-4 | CASRAGASTFYEQYF
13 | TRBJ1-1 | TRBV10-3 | CATQGGANTEAFF
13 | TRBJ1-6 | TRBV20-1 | CSARPPAGSPLHF
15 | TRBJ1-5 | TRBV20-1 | CSAVPTGRLNQPQHF
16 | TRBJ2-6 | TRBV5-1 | CASSSGRTSGANVLTF
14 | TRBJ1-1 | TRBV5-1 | CASSLDGGRQEAFF
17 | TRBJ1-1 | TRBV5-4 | CASSLYRGQGFSTEAFF
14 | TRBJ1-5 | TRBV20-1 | CSARVTGVNQPQHF
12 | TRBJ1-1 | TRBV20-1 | CSARPGNTEAFF
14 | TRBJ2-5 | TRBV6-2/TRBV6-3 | CASMPGGRQETQYF
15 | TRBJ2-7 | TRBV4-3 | CASSPGLADNYEQYF
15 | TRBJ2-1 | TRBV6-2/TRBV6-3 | CASSYYGGGVNEQFF
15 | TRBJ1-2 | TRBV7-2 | CASSLGQLANYGYTF
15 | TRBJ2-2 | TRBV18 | CASSPRHPETGELFF
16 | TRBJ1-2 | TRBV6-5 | CASSFRGAGIIDGYTF
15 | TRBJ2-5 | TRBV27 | CASSPRGAGYETQYF
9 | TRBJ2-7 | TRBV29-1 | CSVEAEQYF
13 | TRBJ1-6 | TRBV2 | CASRAAGYSPLHF
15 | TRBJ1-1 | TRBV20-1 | CSARGTGSMNTEAFF
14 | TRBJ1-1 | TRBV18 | CASSPDRGPTEAFF
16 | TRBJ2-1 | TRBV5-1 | CASSAGSGRNYNEQFF
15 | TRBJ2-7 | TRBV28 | CASSFSSGAGNEQYF
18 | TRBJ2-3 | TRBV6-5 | CASSYGKLAGSYTDTQYF
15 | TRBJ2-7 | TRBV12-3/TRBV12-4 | CASSFYRQASHEQYF
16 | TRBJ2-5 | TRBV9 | CASTLGGGPPQETQYF
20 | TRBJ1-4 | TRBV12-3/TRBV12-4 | CASSGSGTGEALSTNEKLFF
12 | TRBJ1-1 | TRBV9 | CASSGEGTEAFF
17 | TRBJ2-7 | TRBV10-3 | CAIIKQPGQGVSYEQYF
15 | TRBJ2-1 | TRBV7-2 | CASSLGVGVYDEQFF
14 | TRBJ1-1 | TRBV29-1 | CSVELGFQNTEAFF
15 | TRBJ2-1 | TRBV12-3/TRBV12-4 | CASSLEASGHNEQFF
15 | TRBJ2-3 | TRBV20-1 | CSARGAGRPTDTQYF
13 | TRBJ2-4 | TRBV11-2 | CASSLEIRDIQYF
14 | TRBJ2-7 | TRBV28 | CASSWDRSTYEQYF
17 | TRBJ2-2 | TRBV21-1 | CASSRGSETPGSGELFF
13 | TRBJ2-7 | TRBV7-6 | CASSLEESAEQYF
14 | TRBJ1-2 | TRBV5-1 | CASSLDPGSDGYTF
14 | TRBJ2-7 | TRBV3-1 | CASSQGGVSYEQYF
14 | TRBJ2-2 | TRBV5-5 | CASSLQSEPGELFF
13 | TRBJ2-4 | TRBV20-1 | CSAPDKTKNIQYF
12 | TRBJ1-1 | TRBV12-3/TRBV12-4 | CASTRVHTEAFF
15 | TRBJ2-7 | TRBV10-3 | CAISNPGTGGYEQYF
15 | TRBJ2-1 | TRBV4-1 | CASSQDGPRYNEQFF